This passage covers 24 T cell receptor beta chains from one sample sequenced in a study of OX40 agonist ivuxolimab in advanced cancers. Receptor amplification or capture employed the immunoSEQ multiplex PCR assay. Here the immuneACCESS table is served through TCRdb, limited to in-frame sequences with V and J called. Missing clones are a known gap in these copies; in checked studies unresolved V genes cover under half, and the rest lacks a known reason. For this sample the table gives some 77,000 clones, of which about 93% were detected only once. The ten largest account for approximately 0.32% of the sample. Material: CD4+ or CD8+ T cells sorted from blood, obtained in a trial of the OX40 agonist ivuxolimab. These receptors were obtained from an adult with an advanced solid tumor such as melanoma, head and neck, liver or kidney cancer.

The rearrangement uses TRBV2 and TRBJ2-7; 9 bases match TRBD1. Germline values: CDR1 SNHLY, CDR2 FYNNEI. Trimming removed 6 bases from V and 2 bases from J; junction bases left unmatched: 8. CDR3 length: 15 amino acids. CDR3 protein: CASSGTGTGTYEQYF. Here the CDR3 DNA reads TGTGCCAGCAGCGGAACCGGGACAGGGACCTACGAGCAGTACTTC.

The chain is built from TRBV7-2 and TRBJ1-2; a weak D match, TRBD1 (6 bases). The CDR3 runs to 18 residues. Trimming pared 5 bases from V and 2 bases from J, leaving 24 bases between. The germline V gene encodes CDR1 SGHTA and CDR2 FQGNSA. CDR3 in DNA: TGTGCCAGCAGCCCGTTCCCGGCAGGGTTAACAGGGAACTATGGCTACACCTTC. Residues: CASSPFPAGLTGNYGYTF.

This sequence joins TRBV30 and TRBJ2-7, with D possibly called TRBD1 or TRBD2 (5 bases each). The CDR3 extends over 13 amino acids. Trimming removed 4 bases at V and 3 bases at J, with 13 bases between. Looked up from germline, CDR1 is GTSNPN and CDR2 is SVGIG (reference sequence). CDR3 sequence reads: CAWTRGPVYEQYF. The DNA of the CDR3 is TGTGCCTGGACCCGGGGACCAGTCTACGAGCAGTACTTC.

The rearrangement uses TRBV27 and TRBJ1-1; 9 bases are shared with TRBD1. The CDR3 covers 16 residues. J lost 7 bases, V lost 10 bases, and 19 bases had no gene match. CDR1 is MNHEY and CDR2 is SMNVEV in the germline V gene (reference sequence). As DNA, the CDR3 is TGTGCCACCAAGGACAGGGGTGAATCGGGGCATGGTGAAGCTTTCTTT. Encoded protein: CATKDRGESGHGEAFF.

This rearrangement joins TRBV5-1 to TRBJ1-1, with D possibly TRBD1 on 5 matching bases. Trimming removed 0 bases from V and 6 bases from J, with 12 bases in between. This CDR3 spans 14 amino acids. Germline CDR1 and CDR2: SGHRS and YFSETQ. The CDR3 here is CASSLGGAGAEAFF. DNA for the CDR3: TGCGCCAGCAGCTTGGGAGGGGCAGGCGCTGAAGCTTTCTTT.

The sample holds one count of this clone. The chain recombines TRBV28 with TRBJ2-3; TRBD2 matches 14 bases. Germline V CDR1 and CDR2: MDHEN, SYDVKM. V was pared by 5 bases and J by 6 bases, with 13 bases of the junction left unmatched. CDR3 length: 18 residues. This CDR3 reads CASSPVGSGLAGVDTQYF. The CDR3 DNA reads TGTGCCAGCAGTCCCGTGGGCTCGGGACTAGCGGGAGTTGATACGCAGTATTTT.

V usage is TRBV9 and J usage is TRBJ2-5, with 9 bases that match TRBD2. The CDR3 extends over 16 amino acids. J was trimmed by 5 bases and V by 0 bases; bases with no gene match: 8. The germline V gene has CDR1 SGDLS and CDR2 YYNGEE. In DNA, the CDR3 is TGTGCCAGCAGCGTAGGCGGCGGGGGGGCAGGGGAGACCCAGTACTTC. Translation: CASSVGGGGAGETQYF.

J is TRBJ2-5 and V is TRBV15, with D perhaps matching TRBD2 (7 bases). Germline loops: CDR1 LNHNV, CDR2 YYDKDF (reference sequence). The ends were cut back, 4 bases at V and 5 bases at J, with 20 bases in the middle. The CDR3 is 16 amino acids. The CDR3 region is CATSTSRRGAAETQYF. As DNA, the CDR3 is TGTGCCACCAGCACGAGCCGACGGGGGGCTGCCGAGACCCAGTACTTC.

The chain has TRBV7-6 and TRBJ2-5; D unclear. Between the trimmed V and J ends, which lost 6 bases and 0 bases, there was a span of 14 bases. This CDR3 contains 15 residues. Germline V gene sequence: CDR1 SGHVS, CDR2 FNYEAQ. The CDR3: CASSQRILDQETQYF. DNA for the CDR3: TGTGCCAGCAGTCAGAGGATTCTGGACCAAGAGACCCAGTACTTC.

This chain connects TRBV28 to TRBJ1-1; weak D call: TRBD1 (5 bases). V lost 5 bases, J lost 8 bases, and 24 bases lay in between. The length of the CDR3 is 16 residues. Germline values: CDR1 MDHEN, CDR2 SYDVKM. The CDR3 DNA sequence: TGTGCCAGCAGTCCCCTCCATACAGGACCCTCCTTGGAAGCTTTCTTT. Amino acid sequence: CASSPLHTGPSLEAFF.

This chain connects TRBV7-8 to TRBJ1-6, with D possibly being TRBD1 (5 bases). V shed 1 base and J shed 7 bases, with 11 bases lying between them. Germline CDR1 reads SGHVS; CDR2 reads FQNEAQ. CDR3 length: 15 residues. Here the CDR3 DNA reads TGTGCCAGCAGCTTAGGGGGGACGTTAAATTCACCCCTCCACTTT. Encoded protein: CASSLGGTLNSPLHF.

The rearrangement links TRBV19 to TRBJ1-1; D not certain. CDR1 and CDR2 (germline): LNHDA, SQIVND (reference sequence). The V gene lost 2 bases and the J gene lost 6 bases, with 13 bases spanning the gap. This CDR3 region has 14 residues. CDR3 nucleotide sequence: TGTGCCAGTAGTATAAATGCAGTGTCCGCTGAAGCTTTCTTT. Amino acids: CASSINAVSAEAFF.

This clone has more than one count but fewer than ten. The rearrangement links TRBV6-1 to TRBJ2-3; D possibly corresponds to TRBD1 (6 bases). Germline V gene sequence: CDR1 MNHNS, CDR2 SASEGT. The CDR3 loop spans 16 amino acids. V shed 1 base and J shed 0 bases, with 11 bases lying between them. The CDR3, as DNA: TGTGCCAGCAGTGAAGGTTGGGGGCCGAGCACAGATACGCAGTATTTT. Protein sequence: CASSEGWGPSTDTQYF.

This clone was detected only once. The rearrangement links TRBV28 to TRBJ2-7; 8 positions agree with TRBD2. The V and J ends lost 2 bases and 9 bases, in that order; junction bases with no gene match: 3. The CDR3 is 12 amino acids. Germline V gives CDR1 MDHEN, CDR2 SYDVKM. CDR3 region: CASSLAGGGQYF. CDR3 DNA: TGTGCCAGCAGTTTAGCGGGGGGCGGGCAGTACTTC.

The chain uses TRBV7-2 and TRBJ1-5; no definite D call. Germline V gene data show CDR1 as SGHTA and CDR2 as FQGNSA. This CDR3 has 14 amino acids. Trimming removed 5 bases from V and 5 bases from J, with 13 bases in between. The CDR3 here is CASSHPRPDQPQHF. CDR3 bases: TGTGCCAGCAGCCACCCGCGGCCAGATCAGCCCCAGCATTTT.

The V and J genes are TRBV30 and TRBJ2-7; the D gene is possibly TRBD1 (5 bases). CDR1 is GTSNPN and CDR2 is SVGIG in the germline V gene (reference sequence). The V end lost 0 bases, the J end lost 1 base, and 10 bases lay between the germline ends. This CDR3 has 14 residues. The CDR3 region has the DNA TGTGCCTGGAGTGTAGGGGTACTTTCCTACGAGCAGTACTTC. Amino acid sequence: CAWSVGVLSYEQYF.

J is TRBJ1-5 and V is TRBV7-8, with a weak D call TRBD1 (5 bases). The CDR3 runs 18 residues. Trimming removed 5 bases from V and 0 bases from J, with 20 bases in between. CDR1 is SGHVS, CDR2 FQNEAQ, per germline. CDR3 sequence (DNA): TGTGCCAGCAGCGCAAACTCACGGGACCCATATAGCAATCAGCCCCAGCATTTT. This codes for CASSANSRDPYSNQPQHF.

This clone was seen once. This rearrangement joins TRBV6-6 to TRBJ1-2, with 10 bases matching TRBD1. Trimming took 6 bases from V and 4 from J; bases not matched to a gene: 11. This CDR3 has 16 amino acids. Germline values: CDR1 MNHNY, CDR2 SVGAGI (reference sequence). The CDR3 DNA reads TGTGCCAGCAGAAGCCGGGACAGGGGAGTTTCCTATGGCTACACCTTC. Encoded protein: CASRSRDRGVSYGYTF.

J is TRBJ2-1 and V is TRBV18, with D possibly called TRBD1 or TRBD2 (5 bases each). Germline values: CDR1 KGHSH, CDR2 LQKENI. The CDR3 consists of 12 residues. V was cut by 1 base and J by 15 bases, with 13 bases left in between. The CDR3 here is CASSPQPGLGFF. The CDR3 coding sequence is TGTGCCAGCTCACCACAACCGGGGCTAGGGTTCTTC.

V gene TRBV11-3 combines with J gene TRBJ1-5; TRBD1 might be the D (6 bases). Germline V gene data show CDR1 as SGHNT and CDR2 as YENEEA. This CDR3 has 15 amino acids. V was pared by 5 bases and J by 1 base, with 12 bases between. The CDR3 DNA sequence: TGTGCCAGCAGCGTCGGGGGCGTGAGCAATCAGCCCCAGCATTTT. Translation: CASSVGGVSNQPQHF.

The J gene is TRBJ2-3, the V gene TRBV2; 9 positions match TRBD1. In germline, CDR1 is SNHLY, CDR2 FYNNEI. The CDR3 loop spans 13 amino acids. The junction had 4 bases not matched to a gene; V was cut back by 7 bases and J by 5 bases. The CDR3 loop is CASTGQGRDTQYF. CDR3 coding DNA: TGTGCCAGCACCGGACAGGGGAGAGATACGCAGTATTTT.

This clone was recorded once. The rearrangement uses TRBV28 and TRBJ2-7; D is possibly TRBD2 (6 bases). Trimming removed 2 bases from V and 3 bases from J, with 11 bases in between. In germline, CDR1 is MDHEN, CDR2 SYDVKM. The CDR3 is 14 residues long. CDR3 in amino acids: CASSLLGTHYEQYF. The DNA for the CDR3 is TGTGCCAGCAGTTTACTCGGGACTCACTACGAGCAGTACTTC.

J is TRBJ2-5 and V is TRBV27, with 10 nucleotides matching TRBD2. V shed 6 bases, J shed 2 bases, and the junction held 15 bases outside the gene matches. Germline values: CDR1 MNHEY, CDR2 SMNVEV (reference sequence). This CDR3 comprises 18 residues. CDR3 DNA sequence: TGTGCCAGCAGCCCATTAGCGGGAGGCTTCATCAATCAAGAGACCCAGTACTTC. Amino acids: CASSPLAGGFINQETQYF.

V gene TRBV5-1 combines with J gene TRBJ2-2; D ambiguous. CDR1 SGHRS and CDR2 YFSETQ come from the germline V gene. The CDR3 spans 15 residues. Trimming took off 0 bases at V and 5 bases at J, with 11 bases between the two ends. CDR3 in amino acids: CASSLVTAQTGELFF. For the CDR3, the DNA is TGCGCCAGCAGCTTGGTAACAGCTCAAACCGGGGAGCTGTTTTTT.